This T cell receptor (beta chain) was sequenced for a study of T-cell memory formation after mild COVID-19. Germline CDR1 SGHDN, CDR2 FVKESK. The CDR3 extends over 16 amino acids. With 4 bases removed from V and 0 bases from J, the gap between germline ends came to 13 bases. Each CDR3 protein gets one entry after TCRdb re-called the 5' RACE reads with MiXCR. The table includes about 560,000 distinct CDR3 sequences, less than 25% detected once. The clonotype comes from an adult woman who had mild COVID-19 (a few samples of this study predate the infection). Cell type and time point are not known. The sequenced sample was PBMCs or a T cell subset sorted from them (not recorded which). This chain links TRBV14 with TRBJ2-1; D gene ambiguous. The CDR3 loop reads CASSLRRHSSYNEQFF. In nucleotides, the CDR3 is TGTGCCAGCAGCCTTCGTCGACATAGCTCCTACAATGAGCAGTTCTTC.